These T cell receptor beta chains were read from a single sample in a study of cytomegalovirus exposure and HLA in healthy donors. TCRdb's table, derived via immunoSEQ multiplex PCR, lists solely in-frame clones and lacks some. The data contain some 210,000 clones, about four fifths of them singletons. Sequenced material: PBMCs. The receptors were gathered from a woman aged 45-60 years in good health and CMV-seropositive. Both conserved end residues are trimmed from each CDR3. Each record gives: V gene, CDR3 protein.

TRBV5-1	ASSERGGNTEAF
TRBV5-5	ASSLLGGDSPLH
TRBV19	ASSPRGQGNYEQY
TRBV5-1	ASSSGVNTEAF
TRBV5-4	ASTTGGSINYGYT
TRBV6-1	ASSEANRLNTEAF
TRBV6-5	ASKDGLNTGELF
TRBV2	ASNRLAWEEQY
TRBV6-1	ASSDTFGGNTIY
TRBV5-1	ASSQAGTSGYEQY
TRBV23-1	ASNQTVGEAF
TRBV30	AWSPGTVASAF
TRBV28	ASSWWQGNYGYT
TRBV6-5	ASRDTGPREQY
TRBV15	ATSPAGSALPDTQY
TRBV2	ASRARWVGQGAGGYT
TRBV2	ASSSGRGGQPQH
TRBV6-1	ASSEGVLREGNQPQH
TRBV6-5	ASSRTGTSYEQY
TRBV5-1	ASSLQTDGEQF
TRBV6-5	ASSSRDRVNDGYT
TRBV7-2	ASSPRTSGDTQY
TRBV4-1	ASSPGTSGGSVQETQY
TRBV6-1	ASSESEGVSYGYT
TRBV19	ASSISSQGSYTEAF
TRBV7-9	ASSLGQGGNTIY
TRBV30	AFGLAGGYYNEQF
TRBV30	AWGGFPTNEKLF
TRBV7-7	ASSPLGGVAGEETQY
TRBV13	ASSLGLRRETQY
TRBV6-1	ASSRRGEYNEQF
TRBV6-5	ASSVGLQEKLF
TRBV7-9	SSSSPGSRNTEAF
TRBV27	ASSLSGVTNTEAF
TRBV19	ASNLGRGQPQH
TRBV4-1	ASSQDRALDENTEAF
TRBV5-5	ASSSSLRGRQSPLH
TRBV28	ASSFRGTGFTEAF